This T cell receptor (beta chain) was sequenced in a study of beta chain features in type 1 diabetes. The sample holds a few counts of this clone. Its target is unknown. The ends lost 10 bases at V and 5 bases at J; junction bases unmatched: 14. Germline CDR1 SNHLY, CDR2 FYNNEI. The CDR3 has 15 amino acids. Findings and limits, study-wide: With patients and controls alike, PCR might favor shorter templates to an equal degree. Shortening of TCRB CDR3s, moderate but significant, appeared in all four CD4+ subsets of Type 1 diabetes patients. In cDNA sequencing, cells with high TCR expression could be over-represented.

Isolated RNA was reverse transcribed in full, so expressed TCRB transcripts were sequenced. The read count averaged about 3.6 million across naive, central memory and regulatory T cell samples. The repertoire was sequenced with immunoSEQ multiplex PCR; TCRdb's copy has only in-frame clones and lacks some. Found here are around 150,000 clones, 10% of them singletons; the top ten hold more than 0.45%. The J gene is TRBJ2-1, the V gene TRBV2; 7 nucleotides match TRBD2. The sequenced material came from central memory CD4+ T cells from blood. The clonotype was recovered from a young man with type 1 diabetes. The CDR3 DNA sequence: TGTGCCACCAGACCGGGACTAACACCAGACAATGAGCAGTTCTTC. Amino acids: CATRPGLTPDNEQFF.